The next 28 T cell receptor beta chains were all read from a single sample in a study of blood T cells in healthy people across ages. Together with a sample-barcoded 5' primer, a J-beta primer mix was included in a second PCR lasting about 7 to 12 cycles. MiXCR, run by TCRdb on the 5' RACE reads, gives a single entry per CDR3 protein. The repertoire holds around 990,000 distinct CDR3 sequences, with 35% to 40% as singletons. Sequences were obtained from blood. Receptors originate from a man younger than 35 in good health.

The chain has TRBV28 and TRBJ1-5, with TRBD1 matching 9 bases. Trimming removed 8 bases from V and 5 bases from J; junction bases left unmatched: 7. Germline V gene data show CDR1 as MDHEN and CDR2 as SYDVKM. The CDR3 totals 14 residues. CDR3 region: CASGLGQGHQPQHF. The DNA for the CDR3 is TGTGCCAGCGGCCTTGGACAGGGGCATCAGCCCCAGCATTTT.

This sequence joins TRBV30 and TRBJ1-1; 7 bases are shared with TRBD1. The V and J ends lost 8 bases and 0 bases, in that order; junction bases with no gene match: 6. CDR1 and CDR2 from the germline V gene are GTSNPN and SVGIG (reference sequence). The CDR3 length is 13 residues. The chain's CDR3 is CARTRGLNTEAFF. In nucleotides, the CDR3 is TGTGCCCGCACCAGGGGGTTGAACACTGAAGCTTTCTTT.

This clonotype was recorded many times. The chain uses TRBV5-6 and TRBJ1-2; TRBD1 is a possible D gene (5 bases). This CDR3 comprises 14 residues. From germline, CDR1 is SGHDT and CDR2 YYEEEE. Trimming shortened V by 2 bases and J by 0 bases, and 8 bases separated the two germline ends. The CDR3 DNA sequence: TGTGCCAGCAGCTTTGGGACCGCTAACTATGGCTACACCTTC. Its protein product is CASSFGTANYGYTF.

The chain carries TRBV28 and TRBJ2-1; D gene unclear. The DNA end lines up better with TRBJ2-7; the J call may be wrong. The CDR3 is 13 amino acids. CDR1 is MDHEN, CDR2 SYDVKM, per germline. The CDR3 sequence is CASNQDLNNEQYF. CDR3 DNA sequence: TGTGCCAGCAATCAGGATCTGAACAATGAGCAGTACTTC.

This clonotype appeared a few times. The rearrangement joins TRBV30 to TRBJ1-5; unclear D gene. Germline-derived CDR1 and CDR2 are GTSNPN and SVGIG (reference sequence). The ends were cut back, 4 bases at V and 0 bases at J, with 7 bases in the middle. The CDR3 has 13 residues. The CDR3 protein is CAWKADSNQPQHF. CDR3 DNA sequence: TGTGCCTGGAAGGCGGATAGCAATCAGCCCCAGCATTTT.

The genes are TRBV20-1 and TRBJ1-2, with D perhaps matching TRBD1 (5 bases). V lost 0 bases, J lost 8 bases, and 16 bases lay in between. The germline gives CDR1 DFQATT, CDR2 SNEGSKA (reference sequence). CDR3 size: 14 residues. Here the CDR3 reads CSARERDSSCGYTF. DNA of the CDR3: TGCAGTGCTAGAGAGCGTGACAGTTCTTGCGGCTACACCTTC.

V usage is TRBV29-1 and J usage is TRBJ2-1, with D maybe TRBD1 (7 bases). V dropped 6 bases and J dropped 6 bases, with 15 bases sitting between them. The CDR3 is 13 residues long. Per the germline V gene, CDR1 is SQVTM and CDR2 is ANQGSEA. Here the CDR3 reads CSVQGGSSNEQFF. The CDR3 DNA sequence: TGCAGCGTCCAGGGGGGCTCGAGCAATGAGCAGTTCTTC.

This chain connects TRBV4-3 to TRBJ1-2; D is uncertain. This CDR3 comprises 15 residues. Germline V lookup: CDR1 LGHNA, CDR2 YSLEER. V lost 0 bases and J 2 bases, leaving 10 bases between the germline ends. As DNA, the CDR3 is TGCGCCAGCAGCCAAGATGTTGGGATGAACTATGGCTACACCTTC. It encodes CASSQDVGMNYGYTF.

CDR3 sequence reads: CASSQPTSGVDTQYF. The DNA of the CDR3 is TGTGCCAGCAGCCAACCGACTAGCGGGGTAGATACGCAGTATTTT. V is TRBV4-2 and J is TRBJ2-3, with 11 positions matching TRBD2. Germline-derived CDR1 and CDR2 are LGHNA and YNFKEQ. The length of the CDR3 is 15 residues. The V segment lost 2 bases and the J segment 5 bases; nucleotides outside the gene matches: 3.

CDR3 nucleotide sequence: TGCAGTGTTAATCCTCCGGGAGCTACTAACTATGGCTACACCTTC. This encodes CSVNPPGATNYGYTF. The chain recombines TRBV20-1 with TRBJ1-2; D gene ambiguous. The CDR3 contains 15 residues. The germline V gene has CDR1 DFQATT and CDR2 SNEGSKA (reference sequence). Trimming pared 7 bases from V and 0 bases from J, leaving 18 bases between.

The chain couples TRBV29-1 to TRBJ2-5; no definite D call. The CDR3 has 13 residues. Trimming removed 1 base at V and 6 bases at J, with 12 bases between. Germline V CDR1 and CDR2: SQVTM, ANQGSEA. The CDR3 DNA reads TGCAGCGTTGAAGTCTCCGGTGGGAAGACCCAGTACTTC. The encoded protein is CSVEVSGGKTQYF.

This clonotype appeared a few times. V gene TRBV6-1 combines with J gene TRBJ2-7; 11 bases align to TRBD1. The ends lost 6 bases at V and 5 bases at J; junction bases unmatched: 6. Germline CDR1 and CDR2: MNHNS and SASEGT. The CDR3 is made up of 14 amino acids. The CDR3 protein is CASSPGTGGNEQYF. In DNA form, the CDR3 reads TGTGCCAGCAGCCCCGGGACAGGGGGGAACGAGCAGTACTTC.

Turning to this clonotype: This likely stems from a read error, as it lies one base from a far larger clone. This rearrangement joins TRBV7-2 to TRBJ1-2, with unresolved D. CDR3 size: 12 residues. Germline V gene sequence: CDR1 SGHTA, CDR2 FQGNSA. V was cut by 1 base and J by 4 bases, with 4 bases left in between. Written as DNA, the CDR3 is TGTACCAGCAGCTTAGAGAGCTATGGCTACACCTTC. As protein: CTSSLESYGYTF.

The chain employs TRBV6-5 and TRBJ1-5; no clear D gene. Germline lookup yields CDR1 MNHEY and CDR2 SVGAGI. Trimming took off 2 bases at V and 1 base at J, with 12 bases between the two ends. The CDR3 has 16 residues. The chain's CDR3 is CASSYAGNASNQPQHF. The CDR3 nucleotides read TGTGCCAGCAGTTACGCAGGCAATGCAAGCAATCAGCCCCAGCATTTT.

Regarding this clonotype: Mismatch with germline at one junction end may stem from a read error. The rearrangement joins TRBV10-3 to TRBJ2-2; possible D gene TRBD1, 6 bases. From germline, CDR1 is ENHRY and CDR2 SYGVKD. The CDR3 extends over 15 amino acids. CDR3 residues: CAIQTGTQNTGEPFF. CDR3 nucleotide sequence: TGTGCCATCCAGACCGGGACACAGAACACCGGGGAGCCGTTTTTT.

A few counts support this clonotype. The J gene is TRBJ2-3, the V gene TRBV4-2; the D gene is possibly TRBD2 (6 bases). Between the trimmed V and J ends, which lost 2 bases and 0 bases, there was a span of 12 bases. Germline V lookup: CDR1 LGHNA, CDR2 YNFKEQ. The CDR3 covers 16 residues. The DNA of the CDR3 is TGTGCCAGCAGCCAACTCCGCGGGGTTAGCACAGATACGCAGTATTTT. Encoded protein: CASSQLRGVSTDTQYF.

This clonotype has a handful of counts. This sequence joins TRBV6-6 and TRBJ1-2; D call uncertain. The V and J ends lost 2 bases and 4 bases respectively, with 8 bases between them. The CDR3 sequence is 13 residues long. Germline CDR1 is MNHNY and CDR2 is SVGAGI (reference sequence). CDR3: CASSYERTYGYTF. DNA for the CDR3: TGTGCCAGCAGTTACGAGAGAACCTATGGCTACACCTTC.

The chain carries TRBV7-2 and TRBJ1-2, with 9 bases lining up with TRBD1. Trimming removed 4 bases from V and 4 bases from J; junction bases left unmatched: 7. Germline CDR1 and CDR2: SGHTA and FQGNSA. The CDR3 is 15 amino acids. Written as DNA, the CDR3 is TGTGCCAGCAGCTCGGTGCCGGGACAGGGCTATGGCTACACCTTC. Residues: CASSSVPGQGYGYTF.

V usage is TRBV20-1 and J usage is TRBJ1-1; D remains ambiguous. CDR3 length: 14 amino acids. V lost 2 bases, J lost 1 base, and 11 bases lay in between. Per the germline V gene, CDR1 is DFQATT and CDR2 is SNEGSKA (reference sequence). CDR3 in amino acids: CSARLDGENTEAFF. CDR3 DNA: TGCAGTGCTAGACTGGACGGAGAGAACACTGAAGCTTTCTTT.

This clonotype turned up a few times. V and J are TRBV7-2 and TRBJ1-2, with D tentatively TRBD1 (6 bases). V was cut by 5 bases and J by 2 bases, with 12 bases left in between. CDR3 length equals 14 residues. Germline CDR1 and CDR2: SGHTA and FQGNSA. CDR3 amino acids: CASSPRGSNYGYTF. For the CDR3, the DNA is TGTGCCAGCAGCCCCAGGGGCAGCAACTATGGCTACACCTTC.

This clonotype has ten or more counts. The genes are TRBV6-5 and TRBJ1-2; 8 positions match TRBD1. Trimming took 0 bases from V and 4 from J; bases not matched to a gene: 13. The CDR3 consists of 18 residues. Per the germline V gene, CDR1 is MNHEY and CDR2 is SVGAGI. The CDR3 region has the DNA TGTGCCAGCAGTTACTCCAACCTCGGACAGGGACTCGTCTATGGCTACACCTTC. Protein: CASSYSNLGQGLVYGYTF.

The rearrangement links TRBV2 to TRBJ1-2; no firm D call. This CDR3 has 17 residues. CDR1 is SNHLY and CDR2 is FYNNEI in the germline V gene. V lost 3 bases and J lost 0, with 17 bases in between. This chain's CDR3 is CASSDSAGFGPNYGYTF. In nucleotides, the CDR3 is TGTGCCAGCAGTGATTCGGCTGGATTCGGGCCTAACTATGGCTACACCTTC.

This clonotype was counted many times. A junction boundary mismatches the germline segment, possibly from a read error. This chain links TRBV12-3 or TRBV12-4 with TRBJ1-2; D is possibly TRBD1 (5 bases). The CDR3 sequence is 13 residues long. CDR3 sequence reads: CASSLDSNYGYTF. The CDR3 region has the DNA TGTGCCAGCAGCTTAGACAGTAACTATGGCTACACCTTC.

This clonotype was seen only a few times. V gene TRBV6-2 or TRBV6-3 combines with J gene TRBJ2-5; tentative D call: TRBD1 (6 bases). The germline gives CDR1 MNHEY, CDR2 SVGEGT. Between the trimmed V and J ends, which lost 6 bases and 13 bases, there was a span of 15 bases. The CDR3 totals 11 residues. CDR3 amino acids: CASSQNRVPYF. The CDR3 coding sequence is TGTGCCAGCAGCCAGAACAGGGTCCCGTACTTC.

The chain has TRBV6-6 and TRBJ2-3, with 7 bases matching TRBD1. There are 17 residues in the CDR3. J gave up 4 bases and V 10 bases, and 20 bases lay outside the gene matches. Germline CDR1 and CDR2: MNHNY and SVGAGI (reference sequence). This chain's CDR3 is CATRSRLTHRGPDTQYF. The CDR3 coding sequence is TGTGCCACCAGGTCCCGCCTAACTCATAGGGGGCCAGATACGCAGTATTTT.

The rearrangement joins TRBV6-2 or TRBV6-3 to TRBJ2-7; 8 bases agree with TRBD2. Germline CDR1 MNHEY, CDR2 SVGEGT. There are 14 residues in the CDR3. V gave up 5 bases and J gave up 6 bases; unmatched junction bases: 9. CDR3 in DNA: TGTGCCAGCAGTAGAAGCGGGACTAGTGTCGAGCAGTACTTC. It translates to CASSRSGTSVEQYF.

This clonotype was recorded many times. The gene calls are TRBV4-3 and TRBJ2-1; D may be TRBD1 (6 bases). The CDR3 is made up of 13 amino acids. Trimming took 2 bases from V and 7 from J, leaving 9 bases between them. Germline CDR1 reads LGHNA; CDR2 reads YSLEER. For the CDR3, the DNA is TGCGCCAGCAGCCAAAACAGGGATAATGAGCAGTTCTTC. It encodes CASSQNRDNEQFF.

Concerning this clonotype: A much larger clone is a single base away; this may be a read error. The rearrangement links TRBV10-3 to TRBJ2-1, with 15 bases lining up with TRBD2. Germline V gene lookup returns CDR1 ENHRY and CDR2 SYGVKD. V lost 11 bases, J lost 0 bases, and 8 bases stayed unmatched. The CDR3 loop spans 17 amino acids. This CDR3 reads CAAGTSGGSSSYNEQFF. CDR3 nucleotide sequence: TGTGCCGCCGGGACTAGCGGGGGGTCTAGCTCCTACAATGAGCAGTTCTTC.